What follows is one T cell receptor (beta chain) and its context. This sample was included in a study of blood T cell repertoires in COVID-19. The wider study: Material from acute and convalescent COVID-19 was sourced from the United States, Italy and Spain. Sources were T cells, B-cell-depleted T cells, or PBMCs; the material itself was cDNA or gDNA.

Germline values: CDR1 SGHTA, CDR2 FQGNSA. The CDR3 contains 14 residues. Between the trimmed V and J ends, which lost 3 bases and 2 bases, there was a span of 11 bases. Under the authors' procedure: Counts of nucleated cells, estimated from reference gene primer amplification, were obtained. Libraries were prepared by immunoSEQ multiplex PCR; TCRdb keeps only in-frame clonotypes and omits some of them. That table is the source of V, J and clone size, and D and trimming were worked out from the DNA. The data contain about 170,000 clones, roughly 88% of them singletons. This sequence was found in a woman between 55 and 75 years old with acute or convalescent COVID-19. Sequencing was done on a sample of peripheral blood. The V and J genes are TRBV7-2 and TRBJ2-7; a possible D gene is TRBD1 (5 bases). The CDR3 coding sequence is TGTGCCAGCAGCTTCCGACAGACAACCTACGAGCAGTACTTC. This sequence encodes CASSFRQTTYEQYF.